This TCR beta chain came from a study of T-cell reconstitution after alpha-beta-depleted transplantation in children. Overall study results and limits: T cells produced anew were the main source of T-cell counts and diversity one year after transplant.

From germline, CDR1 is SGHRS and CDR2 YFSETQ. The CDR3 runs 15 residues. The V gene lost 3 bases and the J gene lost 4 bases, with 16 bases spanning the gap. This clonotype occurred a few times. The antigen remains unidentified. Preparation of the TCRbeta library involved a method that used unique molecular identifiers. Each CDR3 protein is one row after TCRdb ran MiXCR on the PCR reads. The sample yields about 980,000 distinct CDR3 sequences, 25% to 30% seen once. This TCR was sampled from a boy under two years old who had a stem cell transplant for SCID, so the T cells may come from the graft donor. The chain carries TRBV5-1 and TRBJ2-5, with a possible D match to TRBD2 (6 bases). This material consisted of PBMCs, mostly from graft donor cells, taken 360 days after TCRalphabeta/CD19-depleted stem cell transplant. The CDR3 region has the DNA TGCGCCAGCAGCTGGGGACTGGTCCCGGGAGAGACCCAGTACTTC. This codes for CASSWGLVPGETQYF.